The 27 T cell receptor beta chains below come from one sample, sequenced in a study of beta chain features in type 1 diabetes. Study-wide results and limits: Type 1 diabetes patients showed a moderate but significant shortening of TCRB CDR3s in all four CD4+ subsets.

These receptors have no known antigen. Reverse transcribing all isolated RNA meant expressed TCRB transcripts were sequenced. Libraries were prepared by immunoSEQ multiplex PCR; TCRdb keeps only in-frame clonotypes and omits some of them. This sample has roughly 300,000 clones, with 14% found just once. Input material: naive CD4+ T cells from blood. The receptors shown here come from a man aged 30 to 39 with type 1 diabetes.

This sequence joins TRBV19 and TRBJ1-5; 7 bases match TRBD1. Germline V gene lookup returns CDR1 LNHDA and CDR2 SQIVND (reference sequence). With 7 bases clipped from V and 6 bases from J, the junction kept 9 bases outside the gene matches. CDR3 length equals 14 residues. The CDR3 nucleotides are TGTGCCAGTACTAAAGACAGGGCTTTTCAGCCCCAGCATTTT. This gives the protein CASTKDRAFQPQHF. Supplemented by reference TRBV19 and TRBJ1-5, the full variable domain reads DGGITQSPKYLFRKEGQNVTLSCEQNLNHDAMYWYRQDPGQGLRLIYYSQIVNDFQKGDIAEGYSVSREKKESFPLTVTSAQKNPTAFYLCASTKDRAFQPQHFGDGTRLSIL.

The DNA of the CDR3 is TGTGCCAGTAGTCGTTCCAGCGGGCGCCCGAACACCGGGGAGCTGTTTTTT. It specifies CASSRSSGRPNTGELFF. The V and J genes are TRBV19 and TRBJ2-2, with a weak D call TRBD2 (6 bases). The CDR3 runs to 17 residues. Germline CDR1 LNHDA, CDR2 SQIVND (reference sequence). V shed 5 bases and J shed 0 bases, with 16 bases lying between them.

V is TRBV7-9 and J is TRBJ1-5; a weak D match, TRBD1 (6 bases). The CDR3 sequence is 14 residues long. Germline CDR1 and CDR2: SEHNR and FQNEAQ (reference sequence). The ends were cut back, 5 bases at V and 7 bases at J, with 15 bases in the middle. The CDR3 nucleotides read TGTGCCAGCAGCACACAGGGCGCAGGGCAGCCCCAGCATTTT. It yields the protein CASSTQGAGQPQHF. Full variable domain (missing parts from reference TRBV7-9 and TRBJ1-5): DTGVSQNPRHKITKRGQNVTFRCDPISEHNRLYWYRQTLGQGPEFLTYFQNEAQLEKSRLLSDRFSAERPKGSFSTLEIQRTEQGDSAMYLCASSTQGAGQPQHFGDGTRLSIL.

In this sample, this clone turned up a few times. The J gene is TRBJ1-2, the V gene TRBV28; 7 positions agree with TRBD1. The CDR3 length is 15 residues. After removal of 4 bases from V and 0 bases from J, the junction contained 5 bases not matched to a gene. Germline V gene lookup returns CDR1 MDHEN and CDR2 SYDVKM. DNA of the CDR3: TGTGCCAGCAGTTCCCCGGACAGGCCTAACTATGGCTACACCTTC. This translates into CASSSPDRPNYGYTF.

In this sample, this clone turned up a few times. This chain uses TRBV9 with TRBJ1-3, with TRBD1 matching over 10 bases. CDR3 length: 16 residues. CDR1 is SGDLS and CDR2 is YYNGEE in the germline V gene. J gave up 2 bases and V 2 bases, and 4 bases lay outside the gene matches. The CDR3 protein is CASSVLGTGAGNTIYF. As DNA, the CDR3 is TGTGCCAGCAGCGTTCTCGGGACAGGGGCTGGAAACACCATATATTTT.

The rearrangement uses TRBV4-1 and TRBJ2-3; D is ambiguous. Trimming pared 4 bases from V and 2 bases from J, leaving 19 bases between. The germline V gene has CDR1 MGHRA and CDR2 YSYEKL. This CDR3 has 17 amino acids. CDR3 DNA: TGCGCCAGCAGCCTAGCTGATCGCCAGCCTTACACAGATACGCAGTATTTT. Translating gives CASSLADRQPYTDTQYF.

The rearrangement links TRBV28 to TRBJ1-5; D remains unclear. This CDR3 is built from 12 residues. V was trimmed by 5 bases and J by 7 bases, leaving 9 bases between them. Germline lookup yields CDR1 MDHEN and CDR2 SYDVKM. The CDR3: CASSPVGQPQHF. CDR3 nucleotides: TGTGCCAGCAGTCCCGTGGGCCAGCCCCAGCATTTT. Drawing the rest from reference TRBV28 and TRBJ1-5, the complete variable domain is DVKVTQSSRYLVKRTGEKVFLECVQDMDHENMFWYRQDPGLGLRLIYFSYDVKMKEKGDIPEGYSVSREKKERFSLILESASTNQTSMYLCASSPVGQPQHFGDGTRLSIL.

A few counts support this clone. The genes are TRBV11-3 and TRBJ2-3, with a weak D call TRBD1 (5 bases). This CDR3 spans 12 amino acids. V gave up 5 bases and J gave up 7 bases, with 10 bases separating them. Germline V gene sequence: CDR1 SGHNT, CDR2 YENEEA. The CDR3 DNA reads TGTGCCAGCAGCCCGGACACGTATACGCAGTATTTT. Translated: CASSPDTYTQYF.

This chain connects TRBV28 to TRBJ2-1; TRBD1 aligns across 10 bases. This CDR3 has 15 amino acids. V gave up 6 bases and J gave up 5 bases; unmatched junction bases: 7. Germline CDR1 reads MDHEN; CDR2 reads SYDVKM. CDR3 loop: CASRGEGTGDNEQFF. For the CDR3, the DNA is TGTGCCAGCAGGGGAGAGGGGACAGGGGACAATGAGCAGTTCTTC.

The chain uses TRBV27 and TRBJ1-2; a possible D gene is TRBD1 (6 bases). This CDR3 has 14 residues. Trimming removed 3 bases at V and 2 bases at J, with 10 bases between. Per germline, CDR1 MNHEY and CDR2 SMNVEV (reference sequence). DNA of the CDR3: TGTGCCAGCAGTTTGCAGGGGCGAAACTATGGCTACACCTTC. Protein: CASSLQGRNYGYTF.

This clone appeared a few times. The chain links TRBV6-6 to TRBJ2-7, with no clear D. The CDR3 contains 12 residues. The germline V and J ends were trimmed by 10 bases and 0 bases, with 10 bases remaining between them. Germline V gives CDR1 MNHNY, CDR2 SVGAGI (reference sequence). The CDR3 region is CATAERSYEQYF. Here the CDR3 DNA reads TGTGCCACCGCAGAGCGCTCCTACGAGCAGTACTTC.

This clone was picked up a small number of times. The rearrangement joins TRBV18 to TRBJ1-1; D is ambiguous. Germline loops: CDR1 KGHSH, CDR2 LQKENI. The ends were cut back, 3 bases at V and 3 bases at J, with 14 bases in the middle. This CDR3 is built from 15 residues. Here the CDR3 reads CASSPRGDWDTEAFF. CDR3 nucleotides: TGTGCCAGCTCACCTCGCGGCGACTGGGACACTGAAGCTTTCTTT.

The gene calls are TRBV29-1 and TRBJ1-1; D may be TRBD1 (5 bases). Germline V gene lookup returns CDR1 SQVTM and CDR2 ANQGSEA. V lost 6 bases, J lost 0 bases, and 14 bases lay in between. The CDR3 covers 14 residues. CDR3 DNA: TGCAGCGTGATCGGGGGAGTAATGAACACTGAAGCTTTCTTT. It translates to CSVIGGVMNTEAFF.

The chain has TRBV7-9 and TRBJ1-4, with D maybe TRBD1 (6 bases). In germline, CDR1 is SEHNR, CDR2 FQNEAQ (reference sequence). Trimming removed 0 bases at V and 8 bases at J, with 13 bases between. This CDR3 has 15 amino acids. CDR3 sequence reads: CASSLASAGAEKLFF. For the CDR3, the DNA is TGTGCCAGCAGCTTAGCGTCGGCAGGGGCGGAAAAACTGTTTTTT.

The V call is TRBV9, the J call TRBJ2-5, with TRBD1 matching over 9 bases. The DNA end favors TRBJ2-7, so the J call may be wrong. In germline, CDR1 is SGDLS, CDR2 YYNGEE. The CDR3 has 15 amino acids. In DNA, the CDR3 is TGTGCCAGCAGCTTTTCCGGGACAGGGATATACGAGCAGTACTTC. Amino acids: CASSFSGTGIYEQYF.

This clone was found a few times. V and J are TRBV27 and TRBJ2-4, with a weak D call TRBD2 (5 bases). The germline gives CDR1 MNHEY, CDR2 SMNVEV (reference sequence). The germline V and J ends were trimmed by 5 bases and 0 bases, with 8 bases remaining between them. This CDR3 has 14 residues. The CDR3 here is CASSLRGAKNIQYF. The CDR3 bases are TGTGCCAGCAGTCTCCGGGGAGCCAAAAACATTCAGTACTTC.

This clone was detected only a few times. The V and J genes are TRBV7-3 and TRBJ2-5, with a tentative D call TRBD1 (5 bases). Trimming took 1 base from V and 11 from J, leaving 17 bases between them. The germline gives CDR1 SGHTA, CDR2 FQGTGA. The CDR3 runs to 14 residues. The CDR3 DNA is TGTGCCAGCAGCTTAAATCTCTGGCAAGGGGAACAGTACTTC. Translated, it gives CASSLNLWQGEQYF.

The chain links TRBV6-6 to TRBJ1-5; D possibly corresponds to TRBD1 (5 bases). The CDR3 spans 15 residues. Germline-derived CDR1 and CDR2 are MNHNY and SVGAGI (reference sequence). Trimming took off 2 bases at V and 2 bases at J, with 10 bases between the two ends. The CDR3 sequence is CASSYADSRNQPQHF. The CDR3 DNA reads TGTGCCAGCAGTTACGCTGACAGCCGCAATCAGCCCCAGCATTTT.

The V call is TRBV4-3, the J call TRBJ2-1; D gene uncertain. Trimming shortened V by 4 bases and J by 9 bases, and 7 bases separated the two germline ends. Germline V gives CDR1 LGHNA, CDR2 YSLEER. The CDR3 totals 11 residues. CDR3 nucleotide sequence: TGCGCCAGCAGCCTAGCTAGTGAGCAGTTCTTC. Residues: CASSLASEQFF.

This clone was picked up a small number of times. The genes are TRBV28 and TRBJ1-2; no clear D gene. Per the germline V gene, CDR1 is MDHEN and CDR2 is SYDVKM. Trimming took off 2 bases at V and 8 bases at J, with 12 bases between the two ends. This CDR3 is built from 13 residues. The CDR3 bases are TGTGCCAGCAGTTTAGGGTTGGAGCGGGGCTACACCTTC. Encoded protein: CASSLGLERGYTF.

The chain uses TRBV29-1 and TRBJ2-1; 11 bases agree with TRBD2. With V trimmed by 6 bases and J by 5 bases, 6 bases remained unmatched. This CDR3 has 14 amino acids. The germline V gene has CDR1 SQVTM and CDR2 ANQGSEA. CDR3 in amino acids: CSVEKGLADNEQFF. CDR3 sequence (DNA): TGCAGCGTCGAGAAGGGACTAGCGGACAATGAGCAGTTCTTC.

The chain combines TRBV5-1 with TRBJ2-7; possibly TRBD2 for D (6 bases). Germline CDR1 is SGHRS and CDR2 is YFSETQ. This CDR3 comprises 16 residues. V shed 7 bases and J shed 4 bases, with 24 bases lying between them. The DNA of the CDR3 is TGCGCCAGCCGGAGCGGGCCAGCAACCGGAGGATACGAGCAGTACTTC. As protein: CASRSGPATGGYEQYF.

This chain joins TRBV28 and TRBJ1-1; D gene unclear. Germline V gives CDR1 MDHEN, CDR2 SYDVKM. CDR3 length: 11 residues. V lost 8 bases and J 0 bases, leaving 4 bases between the germline ends. For the CDR3, the DNA is TGTGCCAGCGGCCTGAACACTGAAGCTTTCTTT. Encoded protein: CASGLNTEAFF.

This chain connects TRBV6-5 to TRBJ2-7; 9 bases map to TRBD1. The CDR3 has 15 amino acids. The V and J ends lost 3 bases and 3 bases, in that order; junction bases with no gene match: 6. Germline V CDR1 and CDR2: MNHEY, SVGAGI. The CDR3 protein is CASSYSGTGHYEQYF. The CDR3 nucleotides read TGTGCCAGCAGTTATTCCGGGACAGGGCACTACGAGCAGTACTTC.

The chain is built from TRBV7-3 and TRBJ2-1, with 7 bases lining up with TRBD2. The CDR3 runs to 15 residues. Per the germline V gene, CDR1 is SGHTA and CDR2 is FQGTGA. V shed 4 bases, J shed 0 bases, and the junction held 3 bases outside the gene matches. CDR3 sequence: CASSSTSISYNEQFF. The CDR3, as DNA: TGTGCCAGCAGCTCGACTAGCATCTCCTACAATGAGCAGTTCTTC.

This clone was detected only a few times. V usage is TRBV28 and J usage is TRBJ2-1; the match to TRBD1 covers 7 bases. CDR3 length: 16 amino acids. V was clipped by 6 bases and J by 2 bases; unmatched bases: 10. Germline CDR1 reads MDHEN; CDR2 reads SYDVKM. The CDR3 loop reads CASRLRTGVPYNEQFF. The CDR3 coding sequence is TGTGCCAGCAGACTCAGAACAGGGGTCCCCTACAATGAGCAGTTCTTC.

This chain connects TRBV4-2 to TRBJ1-1; no firm D call. The germline V and J ends were trimmed by 3 bases and 1 base, with 12 bases remaining between them. CDR3 size: 15 residues. Germline CDR1 is LGHNA and CDR2 is YNFKEQ. The CDR3 sequence is CASSHLGSRNTEAFF. For the CDR3, the DNA is TGTGCCAGCAGCCACCTGGGGAGCAGGAACACTGAAGCTTTCTTT.